These T cell receptor beta chains were read from a single sample in a study of metastatic and nonmetastatic thyroid tumors. Using MiXCR, TCRdb reanalyzed the PCR reads. In the table there are about 59,000 clones, about 16% of which are singletons. Sample: blood. The receptors come from a male donor with papillary thyroid cancer or a benign thyroid nodule (not recorded which). Some clones in this sample may be carry-over from other donors' samples. Each CDR3 is given with its conserved first and last residue. A D gene is named only where the DNA matches it firmly. Not all rows give a size; the values are once, few, many and, for expanded clones, a class.

j_call d_call v_call clone_size cdr3_aa cdr3_nt
TRBJ1-1 . TRBV24-1 few CATSDSSRGNTEAFF TGTGCCACCAGTGATTCTAGTAGGGGAAACACTGAAGCTTTCTTT
TRBJ1-6 TRBD1 TRBV5-6 many CASSLQGSSYNSPLHF TGTGCCAGCAGCTTACAGGGGAGTTCTTATAATTCACCCCTCCACTTT
TRBJ2-5 . TRBV6-2/TRBV6-3 many CASSYGETQYF TGTGCCAGCAGTTACGGAGAGACCCAGTACTTC
TRBJ2-3 TRBD1 TRBV6-2/TRBV6-3 many CASSYGGQGSDTQYF TGTGCCAGCAGTTACGGAGGACAGGGCTCAGATACGCAGTATTTT
TRBJ1-1 TRBD1 TRBV6-4 many CASSTGTVAEAFF TGTGCCAGCAGTACTGGGACAGTCGCTGAAGCTTTCTTT
TRBJ2-3 . TRBV14 many CASSPGTFTDTQYF TGTGCCAGCAGCCCCGGGACTTTCACAGATACGCAGTATTTT
TRBJ2-7 . TRBV7-6 few CASSPGHSLPVYEQYF TGTGCCAGCAGCCCGGGACATTCCCTTCCAGTCTACGAGCAGTACTTC
TRBJ1-5 . TRBV30 many CAWSTRGNQPQHF TGTGCCTGGAGTACAAGGGGCAATCAGCCCCAGCATTTT
TRBJ2-5 . TRBV5-1 many CASSLGSLRQTQETQYF TGCGCCAGCAGCTTGGGTAGTTTGAGACAGACCCAAGAGACCCAGTACTTC
TRBJ2-1 TRBD2 TRBV30 many CAWKTSGRGGSYNEQFF TGTGCCTGGAAAACTAGCGGGAGAGGGGGCTCCTACAATGAGCAGTTCTTC
TRBJ2-3 . TRBV7-9 many CASSATDTQYF TGTGCCAGCAGCGCGACAGATACGCAGTATTTT
TRBJ2-5 . TRBV7-8 many CASSPQDQETQYF TGTGCCAGCAGCCCACAGGACCAAGAGACCCAGTACTTC
TRBJ2-3 TRBD2 TRBV5-4 few CASSSGTSGSLTDTQYF TGTGCCAGCAGCTCCGGGACTAGCGGGAGTCTCACAGATACGCAGTATTTT
TRBJ2-3 . TRBV12-3/TRBV12-4 many CASSGSDTQYF TGTGCCAGCAGCGGTAGCGATACGCAGTATTTT
TRBJ2-1 TRBD1 TRBV12-3/TRBV12-4 . CASSLRTGFSGEQFF TGTGCCAGCAGTTTGCGGACAGGGTTCAGCGGTGAGCAGTTCTTC
TRBJ1-5 . TRBV27 . CASSATGIGNQPQHF TGTGCCAGCAGTGCCACAGGCATCGGTAATCAGCCCCAGCATTTT
TRBJ2-2 . TRBV19 . CASSPILGSGELFF TGTGCCAGTAGCCCTATACTTGGGTCCGGGGAGCTGTTTTTT
TRBJ1-6 . TRBV20-1 many CSARVTASSYNSPLHF TGCAGTGCTAGAGTGACCGCAAGCTCCTATAATTCACCCCTCCACTTT
TRBJ2-6 . TRBV19 . CASSIDSGSVSNVLTF TGTGCCAGTAGTATAGACTCAGGGTCTGTGTCCAACGTCCTGACTTTC
TRBJ2-7 . TRBV5-6 many CASSLLIFRDSPYEQYF TGTGCCAGCAGCTTGTTAATTTTCCGAGACAGCCCCTACGAGCAGTACTTC
TRBJ1-5 TRBD1 TRBV2 many CASRADRGIEQPQHF TGTGCCAGCAGGGCAGACAGGGGTATTGAACAGCCCCAGCATTTT
TRBJ2-2 . TRBV2 many CATTRETNTGELFF TGTGCCACCACCCGCGAGACGAACACCGGGGAGCTGTTTTTT
TRBJ2-3 TRBD1 TRBV4-2 many CASSLAGTGDSDTQYF TGTGCCAGCAGCCTAGCAGGGACAGGGGATTCAGATACGCAGTATTTT
TRBJ2-1 . TRBV5-6 few CASAAYNEQFF TGTGCCAGCGCCGCCTACAATGAGCAGTTCTTC
TRBJ2-1 . TRBV20-1 many CSASLSLEGTLYNEQFF TGCAGTGCTAGTTTAAGTCTTGAGGGGACTCTTTACAATGAGCAGTTCTTC
TRBJ1-2 . TRBV3-1 many CASSPYRGGANYGYTF TGTGCCAGCAGCCCCTATCGGGGAGGCGCTAACTATGGCTACACCTTC
TRBJ1-6 . TRBV20-1 many CSARGTEPGSLNSPLHF TGCAGTGCTAGAGGGACGGAACCCGGGTCGTTGAATTCACCCCTCCACTTT
TRBJ2-1 TRBD2 TRBV6-5 many CASSYGSGVNEQFF TGTGCCAGCAGTTACGGGAGCGGGGTCAATGAGCAGTTCTTC
TRBJ1-2 . TRBV7-6 many CASSSGLWNGYTF TGTGCCAGCAGCTCAGGACTCTGGAATGGCTACACCTTC
TRBJ1-2 . TRBV11-2 . CASILDLASANNYCYTF TGTGCCAGCATCTTAGATCTGGCCTCCGCTAACAACTATTGCTACACCTTC
TRBJ2-7 TRBD2 TRBV6-5 many CASSFLAGTDPVDEQYF TGTGCCAGCAGTTTCTTAGCGGGGACCGATCCTGTCGACGAGCAGTACTTC
TRBJ2-4 . TRBV6-1 many CASSEGGPKNIQYF TGTGCCAGCAGTGAAGGGGGACCCAAAAACATTCAGTACTTC
TRBJ2-2 . TRBV12-5 many CASGLVGGTGEKLNTGELFF TGTGCTAGTGGTTTGGTAGGGGGGACGGGGGAAAAATTGAACACCGGGGAGCTGTTTTTT
TRBJ2-2 . TRBV6-4 many CASSKGGDTGELFF TGTGCCAGCAGTAAGGGGGGCGACACCGGGGAGCTGTTTTTT
TRBJ1-3 . TRBV9 many CASSVEGVGDTIYF TGTGCCAGCAGCGTAGAAGGAGTCGGGGACACCATATATTTT
TRBJ2-2 TRBD1 TRBV27 . CASSRLTGTGRFGDLFF TGTGCCAGCAGCCGTCTAACCGGGACAGGTAGATTTGGGGATCTGTTTTTT
TRBJ2-1 TRBD2 TRBV9 many CASSVGTSWGLGNEQFF TGTGCCAGCAGCGTAGGGACTAGCTGGGGCCTTGGGAATGAGCAGTTCTTC
TRBJ1-6 TRBD1 TRBV5-5 few CSSSLTGWGNSPLHF TGTTCCAGCAGCTTGACAGGGTGGGGTAATTCACCCCTCCACTTT
TRBJ2-6 TRBD1 TRBV4-3 many CASGTGYSGANVLTF TGCGCCAGCGGGACAGGCTACTCTGGGGCCAACGTCCTGACTTTC
TRBJ2-5 . TRBV7-2 . CASSLVLLARQETQYF TGTGCCAGCAGCTTAGTGCTACTAGCTCGTCAAGAGACCCAGTACTTC